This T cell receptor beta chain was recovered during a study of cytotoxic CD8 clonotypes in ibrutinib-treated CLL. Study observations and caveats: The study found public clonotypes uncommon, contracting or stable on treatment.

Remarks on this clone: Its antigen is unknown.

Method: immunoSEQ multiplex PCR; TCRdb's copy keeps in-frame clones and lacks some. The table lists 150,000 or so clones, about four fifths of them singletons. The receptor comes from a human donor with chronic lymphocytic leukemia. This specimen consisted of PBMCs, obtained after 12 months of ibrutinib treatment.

CDR3 protein: CSSAGTVNTEAFF. In DNA, the CDR3 is TGTTCATCCGCCGGGACAGTGAACACTGAAGCTTTCTTT. The chain has TRBV28 and TRBJ1-1; 7 bases fit TRBD1. The CDR3 contains 13 residues. Germline V gene lookup returns CDR1 MDHEN and CDR2 SYDVKM.